The 13 T cell receptor beta chains listed next were all sequenced from one sample in a study of cytomegalovirus exposure and HLA in healthy donors. Measured with immunoSEQ multiplex PCR; TCRdb has only the in-frame clones, and not every one. The table includes about 200,000 clones, 80% to 90% detected once. The sample taken for sequencing was PBMCs. Receptor source: a woman aged 30 to 39 in good health and CMV-seronegative.

This chain joins TRBV27 and TRBJ2-1; TRBD2 matches at 7 bases. The CDR3 runs to 17 residues. V lost 4 bases, J lost 5 bases, and 14 bases stayed unmatched. Germline-derived CDR1 and CDR2 are MNHEY and SMNVEV (reference sequence). The CDR3 DNA is TGTGCCAGCAGTTACATCGGGGGGACCTACCCCGACAATGAGCAGTTCTTC. Its translation is CASSYIGGTYPDNEQFF.

The gene calls are TRBV2 and TRBJ2-3; the D is unclear. V lost 6 bases and J 0 bases, leaving 10 bases between the germline ends. In germline, CDR1 is SNHLY, CDR2 FYNNEI. The CDR3 is 14 amino acids. The CDR3 protein is CASSRLSSTDTQYF. In DNA, the CDR3 is TGTGCCAGCAGCAGACTGTCAAGCACAGATACGCAGTATTTT.

This sequence joins TRBV7-2 and TRBJ1-5; D is possibly TRBD1 (5 bases). CDR1 is SGHTA and CDR2 is FQGNSA in the germline V gene. Trimming pared 1 base from V and 3 bases from J, leaving 10 bases between. The CDR3 is 15 amino acids. CDR3 DNA: TGTGCCAGCAGCTTAGACAGGAACTCCAATCAGCCCCAGCATTTT. Amino acids: CASSLDRNSNQPQHF.

In its sample, this clone was seen a few times. This chain links TRBV29-1 with TRBJ1-2; D is possibly TRBD1 (6 bases). V lost 7 bases, J lost 2 bases, and 26 bases lay in between. This CDR3 has 17 residues. The germline gives CDR1 SQVTM, CDR2 ANQGSEA. The CDR3 DNA sequence: TGCAGCGCGCTGAGGTCGTCGGGGGGGCGATCAAACTATGGCTACACCTTC. Translated: CSALRSSGGRSNYGYTF.

The genes are TRBV5-6 and TRBJ2-7, with D possibly TRBD2 on 5 matching bases. Germline assignment: CDR1 SGHDT and CDR2 YYEEEE. V lost 4 bases, J lost 4 bases, and 12 bases lay in between. The CDR3 is 13 residues long. Here the CDR3 reads CASSSPRDYEQYF. DNA of the CDR3: TGTGCCAGCAGCAGCCCCCGGGATTACGAGCAGTACTTC.

J is TRBJ2-1 and V is TRBV5-1, with D maybe TRBD2 (6 bases). The CDR3 runs 15 residues. Germline values: CDR1 SGHRS, CDR2 YFSETQ. The germline V and J ends were trimmed by 5 bases and 6 bases, with 18 bases remaining between them. The DNA for the CDR3 is TGCGCCAGCAGTCTTTATCAGGGAGGAAGCAATGAGCAGTTCTTC. It is translated as CASSLYQGGSNEQFF.

This chain connects TRBV19 to TRBJ1-2; 9 nucleotides line up with TRBD1. CDR3 length: 16 amino acids. V gave up 4 bases and J gave up 4 bases; unmatched junction bases: 10. Germline lookup yields CDR1 LNHDA and CDR2 SQIVND (reference sequence). The CDR3 sequence: CASSTTHRGLVYGYTF. In DNA form, the CDR3 reads TGTGCCAGTAGTACCACACACAGGGGGCTTGTCTATGGCTACACCTTC.

The chain couples TRBV6-1 to TRBJ2-1, with a tentative D call TRBD1 (5 bases). Trimming left V 2 bases short and J 2 bases short, with 10 bases between. The CDR3 is made up of 15 amino acids. Germline lookup yields CDR1 MNHNS and CDR2 SASEGT. The CDR3 DNA is TGTGCCAGCAGTGAAAGGGGCCAGACCTACAATGAGCAGTTCTTC. This gives the protein CASSERGQTYNEQFF.

The chain links TRBV9 to TRBJ2-2, with 7 bases that match TRBD2. The CDR3 covers 12 residues. Germline CDR1 SGDLS, CDR2 YYNGEE. V lost 2 bases, J lost 8 bases, and 0 bases stayed unmatched. In nucleotides, the CDR3 is TGTGCCAGCAGCGTTAGCGGGGGGGAGCTGTTTTTT. Protein sequence: CASSVSGGELFF. Looking up the rest from reference TRBV9 and TRBJ2-2 gives the full variable domain: DSGVTQTPKHLITATGQRVTLRCSPRSGDLSVYWYQQSLDQGLQFLIQYYNGEERAKGNILERFSAQQFPDLHSELNLSSLELGDSALYFCASSVSGGELFFGEGSRLTVL.

The sample holds one count of this clone. This chain connects TRBV11-3 to TRBJ1-1; D may be TRBD1 (5 bases). The ends were cut back, 3 bases at V and 3 bases at J, with 14 bases in the middle. Germline V gene data show CDR1 as SGHNT and CDR2 as YENEEA. The CDR3 contains 15 residues. CDR3 sequence: CASSLAGGYYTEAFF. In DNA, the CDR3 is TGTGCCAGCAGCTTGGCCGGGGGGTATTACACTGAAGCTTTCTTT.

V is TRBV5-1 and J is TRBJ2-7, with TRBD2 matching over 10 bases. Trimming took 4 bases from V and 4 from J; bases not matched to a gene: 8. The CDR3 sequence is 15 residues long. CDR1 is SGHRS and CDR2 is YFSETQ in the germline V gene. In DNA form, the CDR3 reads TGCGCCAGCAGCCCGTGGACTAGCGGCTTATACGAGCAGTACTTC. It encodes CASSPWTSGLYEQYF.

In this sample, this clone turned up a few times. The V gene is TRBV28, the J gene TRBJ1-4; perhaps TRBD1 as D (6 bases). The CDR3 is made up of 15 amino acids. V was cut by 7 bases and J by 8 bases, with 20 bases left in between. CDR1 is MDHEN and CDR2 is SYDVKM in the germline V gene. CDR3 residues: CASKPSTGLMEKLFF. The DNA of the CDR3 is TGTGCCAGCAAGCCGTCTACAGGGTTGATGGAAAAACTGTTTTTT.

The chain uses TRBV18 and TRBJ1-5; D is unclear. The length of the CDR3 is 15 residues. V was pared by 3 bases and J by 0 bases, with 9 bases between. Germline assignment: CDR1 KGHSH and CDR2 LQKENI. CDR3: CASSPGGYSNQPQHF. The CDR3 coding sequence is TGTGCCAGCTCACCCGGAGGGTATAGCAATCAGCCCCAGCATTTT.